This TCR beta chain comes out of a study of CD8 T cells in Susac syndrome. This CDR3 has 18 amino acids. The J segment lost 9 bases and the V segment lost 4 bases, leaving 19 bases of the junction unmatched. Germline V gene sequence: CDR1 SGHNT, CDR2 YYREEE (reference sequence). An input of roughly 0.5 to 1 ug of RNA was subjected to reverse transcription using random hexamers. TCRdb re-derived calls from the immunoSEQ multiplex PCR reads in MiXCR, one entry per CDR3 protein. This sample has 140,000 to 150,000 distinct CDR3 sequences, with roughly 95% found just once. The V gene is TRBV5-4, the J gene TRBJ2-1; TRBD2 aligns across 10 bases. The sequence derives from a human donor with multiple sclerosis. The sequenced sample was CD4+ T cells from PBMCs. In nucleotides, the CDR3 is TGTGCCAGCAGCGCGATTATCAAAGGGACTAGCGCCGTTATTGAGCAGTTCTTC. Amino acids: CASSAIIKGTSAVIEQFF.